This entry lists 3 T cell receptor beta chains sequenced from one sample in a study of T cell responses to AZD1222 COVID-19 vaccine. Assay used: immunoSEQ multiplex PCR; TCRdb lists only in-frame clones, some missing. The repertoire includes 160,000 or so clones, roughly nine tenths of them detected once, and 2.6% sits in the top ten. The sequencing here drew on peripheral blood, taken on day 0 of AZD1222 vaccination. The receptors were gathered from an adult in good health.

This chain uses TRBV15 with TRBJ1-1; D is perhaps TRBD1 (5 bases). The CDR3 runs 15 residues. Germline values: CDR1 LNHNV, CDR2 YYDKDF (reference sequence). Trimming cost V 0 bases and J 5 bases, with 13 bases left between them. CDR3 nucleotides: TGTGCCACCAGCAGAGAATGGGAGGGGAGTACTGAAGCTTTCTTT. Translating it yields CATSREWEGSTEAFF.

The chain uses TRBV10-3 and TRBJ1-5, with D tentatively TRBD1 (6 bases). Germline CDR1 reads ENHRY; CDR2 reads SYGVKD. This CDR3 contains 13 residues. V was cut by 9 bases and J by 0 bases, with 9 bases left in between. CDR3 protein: CAIQGHSNQPQHF. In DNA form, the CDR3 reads TGTGCCATACAGGGACATAGCAATCAGCCCCAGCATTTT.

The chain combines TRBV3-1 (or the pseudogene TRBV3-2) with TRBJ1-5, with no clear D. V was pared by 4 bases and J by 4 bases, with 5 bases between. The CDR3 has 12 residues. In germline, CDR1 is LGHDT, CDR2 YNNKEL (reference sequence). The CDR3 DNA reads TGTGCCAGCAGCCTAGATAATCAGCCCCAGCATTTT. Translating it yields CASSLDNQPQHF.